This is a list of T cell receptor beta chains from one sample in a study of blood T cells in healthy people across ages. TCRdb fed the 5' RACE reads into MiXCR, producing one record per CDR3 protein. Found here are approximately 290,000 distinct CDR3 sequences, about 25% of them singletons; the top ten hold 29%. The sequencing sample was made of blood. The receptors shown here come from a woman in her 70s in good health. Both conserved end residues are part of each CDR3. The order of the fields is clone size, D gene, J gene, CDR3 length, V gene, CDR3 protein, CDR3 DNA. The D gene is left open where the match is weak. Rows may omit the clone size; those that give it use once, few, many or a size class.

many TRBD2 TRBJ2-1 15 TRBV28 CASSEGLAGPNEQFF TGTGCCAGCAGTGAAGGACTAGCGGGACCCAATGAGCAGTTCTTC
NA NA TRBJ2-3 15 TRBV9 CTSSVRQAITDTQYF TGTACCAGCAGCGTCAGACAGGCCATCACAGATACGCAGTATTTT
NA NA TRBJ1-4 13 TRBV5-6 CASSLGEKEKLFF TGTGCCAGCAGCCTCGGGGAGAAGGAAAAACTGTTTTTT
few NA TRBJ2-2 13 TRBV12-3/TRBV12-4 CASSPRWTGELFF TGTGCCAGCAGTCCTAGATGGACCGGGGAGCTGTTTTTT
NA NA TRBJ1-5 12 TRBV18 CASSPGSGTQHF TGTGCCAGCTCACCAGGTTCCGGGACCCAGCATTTT
few NA TRBJ1-2 12 TRBV5-5 CASSLDGAGYTF TGTGCCAGCAGCTTGGATGGGGCTGGCTACACCTTC
NA NA TRBJ1-1 11 TRBV7-8 CASSLEGITFF TGTGCCAGCAGCTTGGAGGGGATAACTTTCTTT
NA TRBD1 TRBJ1-2 15 TRBV6-5 CASRSPGQGLYGYTF TGTGCCAGCCGATCCCCGGGACAGGGGCTCTATGGCTACACCTTC
few TRBD2 TRBJ2-5 18 TRBV5-5 CASSLELAGIKVRGTQYF TGTGCCAGCAGCTTGGAACTAGCGGGGATAAAGGTTCGGGGGACCCAGTACTTC
NA TRBD2 TRBJ2-3 14 TRBV20-1 CSASGGETTDTQYF TGCAGTGCTAGCGGGGGGGAGACCACAGATACGCAGTATTTT
few NA TRBJ2-6 15 TRBV27 CASSDGSGRANVLTF TGTGCCAGCAGTGACGGGAGCGGAAGGGCCAACGTCCTGACTTTC
NA NA TRBJ1-2 12 TRBV9 CASSVDDYGYTF TGTGCCAGCAGCGTAGACGACTATGGCTACACCTTC
few NA TRBJ2-5 15 TRBV14 CASSQDSQRRETQYF TGTGCCAGCAGCCAAGATTCTCAGCGCAGAGAGACCCAGTACTTC
few NA TRBJ2-5 18 TRBV11-2 CAGSSPTRVTRVKETQYF TGTGCCGGCAGCAGCCCAACACGGGTGACAAGGGTCAAAGAGACCCAGTACTTC
NA TRBD1 TRBJ2-1 16 TRBV10-3 CAISDRDRASYNEQFF TGTGCCATCAGTGACCGGGACAGAGCAAGCTACAATGAGCAGTTCTTC
NA NA TRBJ2-1 14 TRBV4-1 CASSQDHLAYEQFF TGCGCCAGCAGCCAAGATCACCTAGCCTATGAGCAGTTCTTC
few NA TRBJ1-2 15 TRBV15 CAASSGTAINYGYTF TGTGCCGCCAGCAGCGGGACGGCAATTAACTATGGCTACACCTTC
few NA TRBJ2-1 13 TRBV11-2 CASSLGLDNEQFF TGTGCCAGCAGCTTGGGGCTTGACAATGAGCAGTTCTTC
NA TRBD1 TRBJ2-5 12 TRBV29-1 CSVEGQQQTQYF TGCAGCGTAGAGGGACAGCAACAGACCCAGTACTTC
many NA TRBJ2-7 13 TRBV27 CASSLRDNYEQYF TGTGCCAGCAGTTTACGGGACAACTACGAGCAGTACTTC
NA TRBD1 TRBJ2-3 15 TRBV27 CASSQDRVVTDTQYF TGTGCCAGCAGTCAAGACAGGGTGGTCACAGATACGCAGTATTTT
NA NA TRBJ1-4 14 TRBV7-9 CASSSGREVEKLFF TGTGCCAGCAGCTCCGGACGGGAGGTTGAAAAACTGTTTTTT
few NA TRBJ2-5 14 TRBV18 CASSPRTEGETQYF TGTGCCAGCTCACCTAGGACAGAGGGGGAGACCCAGTACTTC
many NA TRBJ1-2 11 TRBV7-2 CATSRGSGYTF TGTGCCACCAGCCGAGGGAGCGGCTACACCTTC
few NA TRBJ1-2 12 TRBV20-1 CSGGQIYYGYTF TGCAGTGGTGGCCAGATCTACTATGGCTACACCTTC
few TRBD1 TRBJ1-1 14 TRBV29-1 CSAGQGVKNTEAFF TGCAGCGCCGGACAGGGGGTTAAGAACACTGAAGCTTTCTTT
few TRBD2 TRBJ2-3 14 TRBV28 CASRTGLAGDTQYF TGTGCCAGCCGAACGGGACTAGCGGGAGACACGCAGTATTTT
many NA TRBJ1-2 12 TRBV7-9 CASSEGYYGYTF TGTGCCAGCAGCGAGGGGTACTATGGCTACACCTTC
few NA TRBJ2-1 13 TRBV7-2 CASSLKGRNEQFF TGTGCCAGCAGCTTGAAGGGACGCAATGAGCAGTTCTTC
NA TRBD1 TRBJ2-7 16 TRBV11-1 CASSYPGQGTSYEQYF TGTGCCAGCAGCTACCCGGGACAGGGAACCTCCTACGAGCAGTACTTC
NA NA TRBJ2-5 14 TRBV25-1 CASSEHRELETQYF TGTGCCAGCAGTGAACACAGGGAATTAGAGACCCAGTACTTC
few NA TRBJ1-4 16 TRBV7-2 CASSLVVSRGNEKLFF TGTGCCAGCAGCTTAGTTGTCTCCCGGGGGAATGAAAAACTGTTTTTT
NA NA TRBJ1-2 13 TRBV28 CASRINGNYGYTF TGTGCCAGCCGTATTAACGGAAACTATGGCTACACCTTC
NA NA TRBJ2-7 16 TRBV5-1 CASSLMDGTFGYEQYF TGCGCCAGCAGCCTGATGGACGGGACTTTCGGGTACGAGCAGTACTTC
few NA TRBJ1-6 14 TRBV7-9 CASSHTESISPLHF TGTGCCAGCAGCCATACAGAAAGTATTTCACCCCTCCACTTT
NA TRBD1 TRBJ2-3 15 TRBV4-1 CASNQGGRLEDTQYF TGCGCCAGCAATCAAGGGGGCAGATTGGAAGATACGCAGTATTTT
NA NA TRBJ2-1 15 TRBV7-9 CASSFLPRSYNEQFF TGTGCCAGCAGCTTCCTCCCCAGATCGTACAATGAGCAGTTCTTC
NA TRBD2 TRBJ2-2 16 TRBV28 CASSARLAGTTGELFF TGTGCCAGCAGTGCCCGGCTAGCGGGAACCACCGGGGAGCTGTTTTTT
few TRBD2 TRBJ2-1 15 TRBV5-1 CASIRTGGSYNEQFF TGCGCCAGCATACGGACGGGGGGCTCCTACAATGAGCAGTTCTTC
few TRBD2 TRBJ2-7 15 TRBV28 CASSNALSGAYEQYF TGTGCCAGCAGCAACGCACTAAGCGGGGCCTACGAGCAGTACTTC
NA NA TRBJ1-2 14 TRBV7-9 CASSLELGLQQGTF TGTGCCAGCAGCTTAGAGTTGGGCCTTCAACAGGGCACCTTC
few TRBD2 TRBJ2-7 15 TRBV5-1 CASSFSSGSHYEQYF TGCGCCAGCAGCTTCTCTAGCGGGTCCCACTACGAGCAGTACTTC
NA TRBD1 TRBJ2-5 15 TRBV7-2 CASSSTGGNQETQYF TGTGCCAGCAGCTCCACAGGGGGAAACCAAGAGACCCAGTACTTC
few NA TRBJ1-1 15 TRBV20-1 CSAGPSTAYNTEAFF TGCAGTGCTGGACCCTCGACAGCTTATAACACTGAAGCTTTCTTT
few NA TRBJ2-7 12 TRBV20-1 CSARGEAYEQYF TGCAGTGCTAGAGGGGAGGCCTACGAGCAGTACTTC
few TRBD2 TRBJ2-3 14 TRBV12-3/TRBV12-4 CASSLAGGEDTQYF TGTGCCAGCAGTTTAGCGGGAGGGGAAGATACGCAGTATTTT